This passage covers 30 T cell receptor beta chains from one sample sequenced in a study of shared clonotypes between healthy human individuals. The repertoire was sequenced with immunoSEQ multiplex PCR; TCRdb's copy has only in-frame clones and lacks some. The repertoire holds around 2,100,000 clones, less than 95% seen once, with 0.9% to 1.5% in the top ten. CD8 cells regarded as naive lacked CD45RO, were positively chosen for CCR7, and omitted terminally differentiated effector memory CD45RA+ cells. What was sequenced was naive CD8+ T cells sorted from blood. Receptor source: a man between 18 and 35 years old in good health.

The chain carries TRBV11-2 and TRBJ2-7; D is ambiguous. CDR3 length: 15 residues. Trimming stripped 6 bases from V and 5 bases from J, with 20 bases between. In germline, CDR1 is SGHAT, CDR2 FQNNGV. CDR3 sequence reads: CASSPELLPLDEQYF. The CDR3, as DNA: TGTGCCAGCAGTCCCGAACTACTGCCTTTGGACGAGCAGTACTTC.

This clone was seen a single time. CDR3 DNA sequence: TGTGCCAGCAGTGGCGGGGGGCCCACAGATACGCAGTATTTT. Translated, it gives CASSGGGPTDTQYF. This rearrangement joins TRBV6-5 to TRBJ2-3, with TRBD2 identical over 8 bases. CDR1 and CDR2 (germline): MNHEY, SVGAGI. V shed 5 bases and J 2 bases; nucleotides not matched to a gene: 3. CDR3 length: 14 residues.

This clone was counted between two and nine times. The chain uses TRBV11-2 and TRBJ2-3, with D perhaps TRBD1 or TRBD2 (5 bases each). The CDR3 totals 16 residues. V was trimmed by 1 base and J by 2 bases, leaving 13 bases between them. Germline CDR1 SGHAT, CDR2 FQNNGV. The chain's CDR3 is CASSLGYGDHTDTQYF. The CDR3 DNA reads TGTGCCAGCAGCTTAGGCTATGGGGACCACACAGATACGCAGTATTTT. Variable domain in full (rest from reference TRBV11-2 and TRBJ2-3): EAGVAQSPRYKIIEKRQSVAFWCNPISGHATLYWYQQILGQGPKLLIQFQNNGVVDDSQLPKDRFSAERLKGVDSTLKIQPAKLEDSAVYLCASSLGYGDHTDTQYFGPGTRLTVL.

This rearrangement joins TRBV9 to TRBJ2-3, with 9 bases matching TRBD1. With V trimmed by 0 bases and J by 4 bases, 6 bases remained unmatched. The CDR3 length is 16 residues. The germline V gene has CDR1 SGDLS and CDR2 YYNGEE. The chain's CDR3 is CASSVEGQGSSDTQYF. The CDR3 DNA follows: TGTGCCAGCAGCGTAGAAGGACAGGGGAGTTCAGATACGCAGTATTTT. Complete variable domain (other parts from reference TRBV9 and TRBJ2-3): DSGVTQTPKHLITATGQRVTLRCSPRSGDLSVYWYQQSLDQGLQFLIQYYNGEERAKGNILERFSAQQFPDLHSELNLSSLELGDSALYFCASSVEGQGSSDTQYFGPGTRLTVL.

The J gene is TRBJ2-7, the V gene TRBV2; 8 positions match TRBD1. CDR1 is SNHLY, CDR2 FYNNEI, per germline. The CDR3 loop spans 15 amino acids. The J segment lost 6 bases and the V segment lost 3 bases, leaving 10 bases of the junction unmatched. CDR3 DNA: TGTGCCAGCAGTGAGCCACAGGGGGGTAATTCCGAGCAGTACTTC. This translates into CASSEPQGGNSEQYF.

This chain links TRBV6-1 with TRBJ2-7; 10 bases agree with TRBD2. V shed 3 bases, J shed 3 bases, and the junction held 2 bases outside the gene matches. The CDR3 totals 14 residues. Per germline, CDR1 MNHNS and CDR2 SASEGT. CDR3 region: CASSDSSGGYEQYF. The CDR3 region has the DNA TGTGCCAGCAGTGACTCTAGCGGGGGCTACGAGCAGTACTTC.

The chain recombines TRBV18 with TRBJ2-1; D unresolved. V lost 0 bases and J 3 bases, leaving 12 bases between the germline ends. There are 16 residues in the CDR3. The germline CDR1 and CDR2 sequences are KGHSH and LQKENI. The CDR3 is CASSPPVLSLYNEQFF. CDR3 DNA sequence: TGTGCCAGCTCACCACCTGTGCTCTCTCTCTACAATGAGCAGTTCTTC.

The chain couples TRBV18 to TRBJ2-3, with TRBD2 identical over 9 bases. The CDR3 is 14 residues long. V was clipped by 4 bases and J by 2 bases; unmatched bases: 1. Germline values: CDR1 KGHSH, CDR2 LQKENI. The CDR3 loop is CASSLAGDTDTQYF. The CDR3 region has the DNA TGTGCCAGCTCACTAGCGGGAGACACAGATACGCAGTATTTT.

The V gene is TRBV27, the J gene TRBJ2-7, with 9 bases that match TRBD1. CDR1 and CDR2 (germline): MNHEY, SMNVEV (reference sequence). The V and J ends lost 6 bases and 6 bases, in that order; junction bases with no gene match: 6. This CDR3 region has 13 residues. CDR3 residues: CASSPGQGPEQYF. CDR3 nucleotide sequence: TGTGCCAGCAGCCCGGGACAGGGTCCCGAGCAGTACTTC.

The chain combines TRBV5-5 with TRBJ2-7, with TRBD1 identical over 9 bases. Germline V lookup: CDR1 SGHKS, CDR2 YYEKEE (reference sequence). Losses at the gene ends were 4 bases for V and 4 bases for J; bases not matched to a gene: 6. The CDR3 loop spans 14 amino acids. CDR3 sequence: CASSPGTGPYEQYF. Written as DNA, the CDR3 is TGTGCCAGCAGCCCCGGGACAGGGCCGTACGAGCAGTACTTC.

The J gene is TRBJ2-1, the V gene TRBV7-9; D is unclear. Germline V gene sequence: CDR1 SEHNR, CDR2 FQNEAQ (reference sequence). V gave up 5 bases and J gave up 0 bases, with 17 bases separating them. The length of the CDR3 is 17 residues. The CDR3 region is CASSPQEAPSSYNEQFF. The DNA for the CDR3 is TGTGCCAGCAGCCCCCAGGAAGCCCCGAGCTCCTACAATGAGCAGTTCTTC.

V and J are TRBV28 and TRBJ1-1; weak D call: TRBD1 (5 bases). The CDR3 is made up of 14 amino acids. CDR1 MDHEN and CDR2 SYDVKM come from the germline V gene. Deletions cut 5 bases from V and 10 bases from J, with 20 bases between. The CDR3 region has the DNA TGTGCCAGCAGTCTAGTACCGGACAAGGTGGTAGCTTTCTTT. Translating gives CASSLVPDKVVAFF.

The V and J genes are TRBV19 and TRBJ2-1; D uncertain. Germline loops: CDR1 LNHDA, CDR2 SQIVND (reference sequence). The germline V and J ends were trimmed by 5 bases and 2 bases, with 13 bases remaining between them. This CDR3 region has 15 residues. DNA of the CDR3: TGTGCCAGTAGTCTCCTCTTGGGCGCCTACAATGAGCAGTTCTTC. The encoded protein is CASSLLLGAYNEQFF.

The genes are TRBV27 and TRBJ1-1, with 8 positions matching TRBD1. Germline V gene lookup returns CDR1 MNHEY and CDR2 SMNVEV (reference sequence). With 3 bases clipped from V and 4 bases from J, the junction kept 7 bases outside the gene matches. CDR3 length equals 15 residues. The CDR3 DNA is TGTGCCAGCAGTTTGGGGAGGACAGGGAGCACTGAAGCTTTCTTT. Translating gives CASSLGRTGSTEAFF.

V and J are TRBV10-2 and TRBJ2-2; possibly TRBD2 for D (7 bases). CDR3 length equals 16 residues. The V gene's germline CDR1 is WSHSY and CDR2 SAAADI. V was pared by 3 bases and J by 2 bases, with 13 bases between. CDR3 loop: CASSDGGAGNTGELFF. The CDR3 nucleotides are TGCGCCAGCAGTGATGGGGGGGCCGGTAACACCGGGGAGCTGTTTTTT.

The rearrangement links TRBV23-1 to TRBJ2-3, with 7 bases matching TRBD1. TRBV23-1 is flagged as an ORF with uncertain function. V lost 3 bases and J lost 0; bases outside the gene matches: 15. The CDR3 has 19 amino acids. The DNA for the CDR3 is TGCGCCAGCAGTCACCTTCCGGACAGGACGATCCGGAGCACAGATACGCAGTATTTT. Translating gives CASSHLPDRTIRSTDTQYF.

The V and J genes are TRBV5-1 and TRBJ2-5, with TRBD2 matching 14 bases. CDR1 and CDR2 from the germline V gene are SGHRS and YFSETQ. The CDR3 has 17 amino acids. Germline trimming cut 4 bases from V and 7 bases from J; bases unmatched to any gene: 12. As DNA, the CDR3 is TGCGCCAGCAGCCCGGGACTAGCGGGAGACCGTTTTAGGACCCAGTACTTC. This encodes CASSPGLAGDRFRTQYF.

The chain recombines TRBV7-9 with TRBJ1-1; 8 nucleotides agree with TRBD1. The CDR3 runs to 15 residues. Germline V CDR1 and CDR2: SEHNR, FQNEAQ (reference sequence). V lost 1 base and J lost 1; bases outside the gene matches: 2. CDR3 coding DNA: TGTGCCAGCAGCTTAGGACAGGGGCCGAACACTGAAGCTTTCTTT. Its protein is CASSLGQGPNTEAFF.

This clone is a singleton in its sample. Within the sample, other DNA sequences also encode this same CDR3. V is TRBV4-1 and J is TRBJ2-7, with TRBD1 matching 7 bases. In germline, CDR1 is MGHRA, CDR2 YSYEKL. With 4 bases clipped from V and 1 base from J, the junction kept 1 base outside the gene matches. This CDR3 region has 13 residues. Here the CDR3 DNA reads TGCGCCAGCAGCCTGGGACAGTCCTACGAGCAGTACTTC. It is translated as CASSLGQSYEQYF.

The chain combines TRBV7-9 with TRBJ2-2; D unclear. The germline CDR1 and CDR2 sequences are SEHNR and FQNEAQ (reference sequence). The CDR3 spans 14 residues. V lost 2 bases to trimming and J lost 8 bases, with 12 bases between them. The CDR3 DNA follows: TGTGCCAGCAGCTTATCAACTTCCAGGGGGGAGCTGTTTTTT. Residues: CASSLSTSRGELFF.

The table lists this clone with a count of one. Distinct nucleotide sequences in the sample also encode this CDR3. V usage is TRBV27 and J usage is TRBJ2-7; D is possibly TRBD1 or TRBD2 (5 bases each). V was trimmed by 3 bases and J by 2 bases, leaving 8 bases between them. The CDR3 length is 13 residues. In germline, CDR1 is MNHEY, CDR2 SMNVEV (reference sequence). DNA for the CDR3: TGTGCCAGCAGTTTTGGGGGTACCTACGAGCAGTACTTC. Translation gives CASSFGGTYEQYF.

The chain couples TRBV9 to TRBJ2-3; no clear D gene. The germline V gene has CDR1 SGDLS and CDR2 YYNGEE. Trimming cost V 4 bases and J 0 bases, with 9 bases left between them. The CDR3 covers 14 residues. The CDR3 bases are TGTGCCAGCAGCCCAGCCCCAAGCACAGATACGCAGTATTTT. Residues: CASSPAPSTDTQYF.

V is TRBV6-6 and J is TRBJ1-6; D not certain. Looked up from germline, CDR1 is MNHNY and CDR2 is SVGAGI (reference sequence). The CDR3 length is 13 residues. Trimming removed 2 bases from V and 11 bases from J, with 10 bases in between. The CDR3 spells CASSYSEPAPLHF. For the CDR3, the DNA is TGTGCCAGCAGTTACAGTGAACCGGCACCCCTCCACTTT.

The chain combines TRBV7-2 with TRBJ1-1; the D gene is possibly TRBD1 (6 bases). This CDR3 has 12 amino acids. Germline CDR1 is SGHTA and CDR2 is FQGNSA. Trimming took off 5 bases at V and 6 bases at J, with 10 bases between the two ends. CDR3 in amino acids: CASSPGTPEAFF. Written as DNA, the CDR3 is TGTGCCAGCAGCCCGGGGACACCTGAAGCTTTCTTT.

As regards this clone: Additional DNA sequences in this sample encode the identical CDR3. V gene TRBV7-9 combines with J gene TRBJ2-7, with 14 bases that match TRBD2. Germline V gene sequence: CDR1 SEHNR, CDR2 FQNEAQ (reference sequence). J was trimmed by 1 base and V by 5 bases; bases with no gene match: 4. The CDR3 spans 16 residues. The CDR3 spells CASSPGTSGGSYEQYF. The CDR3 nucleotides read TGTGCCAGCAGCCCAGGGACTAGCGGGGGTTCCTACGAGCAGTACTTC.

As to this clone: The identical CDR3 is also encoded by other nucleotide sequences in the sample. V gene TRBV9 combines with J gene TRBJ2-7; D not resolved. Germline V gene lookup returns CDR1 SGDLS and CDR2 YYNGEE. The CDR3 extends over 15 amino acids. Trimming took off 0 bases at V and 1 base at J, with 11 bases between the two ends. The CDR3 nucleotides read TGTGCCAGCAGCGTAGGAGCAGGCCTGTCCTACGAGCAGTACTTC. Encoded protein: CASSVGAGLSYEQYF.

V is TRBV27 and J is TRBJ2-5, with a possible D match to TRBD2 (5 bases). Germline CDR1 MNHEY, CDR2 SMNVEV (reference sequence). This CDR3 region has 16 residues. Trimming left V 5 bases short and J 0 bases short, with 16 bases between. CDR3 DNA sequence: TGTGCCAGCAGTCCGGAGGTCTTCGGGTACCAAGAGACCCAGTACTTC. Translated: CASSPEVFGYQETQYF.

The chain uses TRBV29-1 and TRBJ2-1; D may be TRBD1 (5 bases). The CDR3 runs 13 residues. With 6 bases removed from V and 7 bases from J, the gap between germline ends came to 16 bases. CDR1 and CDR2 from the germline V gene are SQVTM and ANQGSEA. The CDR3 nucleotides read TGCAGCGTGGTTGACAGCCGTCGAAATGAGCAGTTCTTC. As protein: CSVVDSRRNEQFF.

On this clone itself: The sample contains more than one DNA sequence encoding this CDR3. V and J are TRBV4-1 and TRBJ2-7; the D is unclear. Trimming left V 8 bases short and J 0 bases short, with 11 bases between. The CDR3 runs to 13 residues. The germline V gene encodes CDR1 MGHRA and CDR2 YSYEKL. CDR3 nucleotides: TGCGCCAGCTCAGGTACTCTCTCCTACGAGCAGTACTTC. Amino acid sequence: CASSGTLSYEQYF.

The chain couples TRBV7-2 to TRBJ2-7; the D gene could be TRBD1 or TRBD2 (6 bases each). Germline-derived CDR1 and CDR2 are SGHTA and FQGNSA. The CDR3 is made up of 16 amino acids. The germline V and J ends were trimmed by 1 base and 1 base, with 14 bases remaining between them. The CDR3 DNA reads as TGTGCCAGCAGCTTAGGGGGGGACATTAATTCCTACGAGCAGTACTTC. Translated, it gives CASSLGGDINSYEQYF.